These 6 T cell receptor beta chains were sequenced from one sample in a study of tumor-infiltrating lymphocytes in primary liver carcinoma. A constant-region primer primed TCR beta cDNA synthesis from about 550 ng of total RNA. Construction of TCR beta libraries relied on three successive nested multiplex PCR rounds employing slightly modified ARM-PCR. TRBV1-TRBV30 forward primers paired with a C-beta reverse primer were used in the first two PCR rounds, which ran approximately 10 cycles each. TCRdb ran MiXCR on the multiplex PCR reads and lists one entry per CDR3 protein. The sample comprises 150,000 to 200,000 distinct CDR3 sequences, around four fifths of which are singletons, and 15% to 20% rests with the top ten. Each 20-30 mg portion of unsorted bulk tissue served as the source for co-extraction of RNA and DNA. The specimen was tumor tissue from primary liver carcinoma. These receptors were taken from a man aged 40-49 years with primary liver carcinoma and hepatitis B virus infection.

Regarding this clonotype: The germline gene is not matched at one end of the junction; a read error may be the cause. The rearrangement joins TRBV12-3 or TRBV12-4 to TRBJ1-5, with TRBD1 matching 9 bases. The CDR3 has 16 amino acids. DNA for the CDR3: TGTGCCAGCAATACAACTCCGGGACAGGGCAATCCGCCCCAGCATTTT. Its protein is CASNTTPGQGNPPQHF.

The chain carries TRBV6-2 or TRBV6-3 and TRBJ2-2, with D unresolved. The CDR3 is made up of 12 amino acids. Germline loops: CDR1 MNHEY, CDR2 SVGEGT. Trimming left V 9 bases short and J 9 bases short, with 14 bases between. The CDR3 DNA reads TGTGCCAGTAGCTCATATACCTGGGAGCTGTTTTTT. Residues: CASSSYTWELFF.

A word on this clonotype: One end of the junction fails to match germline, which may point to a read error. The rearrangement joins TRBV29-1 to TRBJ1-1; 7 bases agree with TRBD1. Germline V gene lookup returns CDR1 SQVTM and CDR2 ANQGSEA. The CDR3 is 14 residues long. CDR3 region: CGVTGYAMNTEAFF. CDR3 DNA: TGCGGCGTGACAGGGTATGCAATGAACACTGAAGCTTTCTTT.

As concerns this clonotype: Mismatch with germline at one junction end may stem from a read error. This chain connects TRBV5-1 to TRBJ2-1, with 7 bases lining up with TRBD1. The CDR3 sequence is 14 residues long. Per the germline V gene, CDR1 is SGHRS and CDR2 is YFSETQ. CDR3 nucleotide sequence: TGCACCAGCAACCAACAGGGGCAGCTTGATGAGCAGTTCTTC. Amino acid sequence: CTSNQQGQLDEQFF.

This clonotype was picked up many times. CDR3 residues: CASSHDRVGQETQYF. Written as DNA, the CDR3 is TGCGCCAGCAGCCACGACAGGGTTGGCCAAGAGACCCAGTACTTC. The chain has TRBV5-1 and TRBJ2-5, with 7 positions matching TRBD1. Germline CDR1 SGHRS, CDR2 YFSETQ. There are 15 residues in the CDR3. After removal of 4 bases from V and 1 base from J, the junction contained 7 bases not matched to a gene. The whole variable domain, filled in from reference TRBV5-1 and TRBJ2-5, reads KAGVTQTPRYLIKTRGQQVTLSCSPISGHRSVSWYQQTPGQGLQFLFEYFSETQRNKGNFPGRFSGRQFSNSRSEMNVSTLELGDSALYLCASSHDRVGQETQYFGPGTRLLVL.

The V call is TRBV6-6, the J call TRBJ1-6; D remains ambiguous. The V end lost 7 bases, the J end lost 7 bases, and 23 bases lay between the germline ends. There are 17 residues in the CDR3. Germline lookup yields CDR1 MNHNY and CDR2 SVGAGI (reference sequence). Here the CDR3 reads CASMTGPRARGNSPLHF. CDR3 coding DNA: TGTGCCAGCATGACCGGGCCACGCGCCCGGGGAAATTCACCCCTCCACTTT.